The source of this TCR beta chain is a study of CD8 T cells in ankylosing spondylitis. V was pared by 5 bases and J by 10 bases, with 15 bases between. Germline loops: CDR1 SEHNR, CDR2 FQNEAQ (reference sequence). The CDR3 has 13 residues. TCRdb called the 5' RACE reads again in MiXCR, with one record for every CDR3 protein. Of roughly 220,000 distinct CDR3 sequences in the sample, about 10% were seen once. As for this clonotype: A much more abundant neighbour one base away suggests this may be a read error.

This chain connects TRBV7-9 to TRBJ1-5; D not resolved. The sample consisted of blood, either unsorted or a sorted T cell fraction (not recorded which). This sequence was found in a male donor with ankylosing spondylitis or in good health (not recorded which). The CDR3 region is CASSADGISPQHF. The CDR3 nucleotides read TGTGCCAGCAGCGCAGATGGAATCAGCCCCCAGCATTTT.